The clone carrying this T cell receptor (beta chain) turned up a few times. Its antigen is unidentified. CDR3 length equals 14 residues. CDR1 is DFQATT and CDR2 is SNEGSKA in the germline V gene (reference sequence). Trimming cost V 2 bases and J 6 bases; bases outside gene matches: 2. The sample is drawn from a study of response to subunit inactivated influenza vaccine. In TCRdb, the RT-PCR reads were re-called with MiXCR into one record per CDR3 protein. The table records about 520,000 distinct CDR3 sequences, about 7.2% of them present only once. Study-wide results and limits: Authors suggested that a seasonal influenza vaccination recruits few new T cells each time.

Sample: PBMCs from blood, taken 23 months after vaccination. This chain links TRBV20-1 with TRBJ2-2, with 11 bases identical to TRBD2. The TCR was taken from a man in his fifties or sixties who received an inactivated influenza vaccine. The CDR3 reads CSARRTSGPGELFF. CDR3 sequence (DNA): TGCAGTGCTAGAAGGACTAGCGGGCCCGGGGAGCTGTTTTTT.